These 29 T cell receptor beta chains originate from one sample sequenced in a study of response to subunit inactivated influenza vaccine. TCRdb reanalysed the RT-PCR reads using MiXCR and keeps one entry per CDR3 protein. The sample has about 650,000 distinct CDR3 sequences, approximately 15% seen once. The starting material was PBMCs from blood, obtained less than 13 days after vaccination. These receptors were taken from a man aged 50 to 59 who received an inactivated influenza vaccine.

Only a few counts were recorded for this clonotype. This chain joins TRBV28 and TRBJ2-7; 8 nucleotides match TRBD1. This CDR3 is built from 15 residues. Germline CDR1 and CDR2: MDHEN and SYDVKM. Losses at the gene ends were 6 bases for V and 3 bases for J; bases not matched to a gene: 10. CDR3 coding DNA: TGTGCCAGCAGCTACAGGGGGAACTTTCTCTACGAGCAGTACTTC. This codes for CASSYRGNFLYEQYF.

This CDR3 is CASSEGQGVNEQFF. CDR3 nucleotide sequence: TGCGCCAGCAGCGAGGGACAGGGGGTCAATGAGCAGTTCTTC. The chain employs TRBV5-1 and TRBJ2-1, with 11 bases fitting TRBD1. The junction had 3 bases not matched to a gene; V was cut back by 4 bases and J by 6 bases. CDR1 and CDR2 (germline): SGHRS, YFSETQ. This CDR3 has 14 amino acids.

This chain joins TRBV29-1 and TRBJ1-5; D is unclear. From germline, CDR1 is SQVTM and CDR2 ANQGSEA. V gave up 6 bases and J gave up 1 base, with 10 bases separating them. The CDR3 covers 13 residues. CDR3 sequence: CSVGDTSNQPQHF. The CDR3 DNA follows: TGCAGCGTCGGAGACACGAGCAATCAGCCCCAGCATTTT.

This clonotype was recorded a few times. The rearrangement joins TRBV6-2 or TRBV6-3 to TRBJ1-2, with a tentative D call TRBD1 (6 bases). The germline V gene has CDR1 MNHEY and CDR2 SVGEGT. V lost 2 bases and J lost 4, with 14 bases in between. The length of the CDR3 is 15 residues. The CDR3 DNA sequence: TGTGCCAGCAGTTACCCCACAGGGTTCGGCTATGGCTACACCTTC. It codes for CASSYPTGFGYGYTF.

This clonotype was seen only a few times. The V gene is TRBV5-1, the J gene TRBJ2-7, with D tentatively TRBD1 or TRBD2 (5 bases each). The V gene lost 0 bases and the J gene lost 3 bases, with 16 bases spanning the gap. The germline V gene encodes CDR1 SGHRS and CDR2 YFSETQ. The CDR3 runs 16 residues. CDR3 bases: TGCGCCAGCAGCTTGGCGGTTCAGGGAGACCTCTACGAGCAGTACTTC. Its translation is CASSLAVQGDLYEQYF.

In DNA form, the CDR3 reads TGTGCCAGCAGCTTGCTCCTTGGGGGGGGCACAGATACGCAGTATTTT. This codes for CASSLLLGGGTDTQYF. The V gene is TRBV5-5, the J gene TRBJ2-3, with TRBD2 matching 7 bases. This CDR3 is 16 amino acids long. Germline-derived CDR1 and CDR2 are SGHKS and YYEKEE (reference sequence). With 1 base clipped from V and 1 base from J, the junction kept 6 bases outside the gene matches. The entire variable domain, with the rest obtained from reference TRBV5-5 and TRBJ2-3, is as follows: DAGVTQSPTHLIKTRGQQVTLRCSPISGHKSVSWYQQVLGQGPQFIFQYYEKEERGRGNFPDRFSARQFPNYSSELNVNALLLGDSALYLCASSLLLGGGTDTQYFGPGTRLTVL.

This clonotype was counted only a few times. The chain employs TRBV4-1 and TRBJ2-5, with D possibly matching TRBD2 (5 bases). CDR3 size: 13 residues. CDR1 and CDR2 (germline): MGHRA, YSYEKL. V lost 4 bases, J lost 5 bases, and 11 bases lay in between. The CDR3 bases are TGCGCCAGCAGCCGTAGTCGGGGTGAGACCCAGTACTTC. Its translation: CASSRSRGETQYF.

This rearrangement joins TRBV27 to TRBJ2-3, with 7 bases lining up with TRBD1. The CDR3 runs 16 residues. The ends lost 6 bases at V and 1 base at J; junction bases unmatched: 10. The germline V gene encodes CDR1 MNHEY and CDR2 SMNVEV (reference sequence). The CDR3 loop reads CASSINRGRGTDTQYF. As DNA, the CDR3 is TGTGCCAGCAGCATAAATAGGGGGCGAGGCACAGATACGCAGTATTTT.

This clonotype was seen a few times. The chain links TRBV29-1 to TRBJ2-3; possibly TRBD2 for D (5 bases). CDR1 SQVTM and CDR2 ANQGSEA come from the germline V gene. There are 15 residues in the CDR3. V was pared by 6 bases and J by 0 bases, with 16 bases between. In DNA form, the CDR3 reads TGCAGCGTGCTAAGCGGCTCCTCTAGCACAGATACGCAGTATTTT. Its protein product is CSVLSGSSSTDTQYF.

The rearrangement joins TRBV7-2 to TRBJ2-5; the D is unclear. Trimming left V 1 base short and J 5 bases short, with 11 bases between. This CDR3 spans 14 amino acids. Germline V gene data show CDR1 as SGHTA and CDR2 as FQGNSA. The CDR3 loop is CASSLGPVWETQYF. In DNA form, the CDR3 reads TGTGCCAGCAGCTTAGGACCGGTCTGGGAGACCCAGTACTTC. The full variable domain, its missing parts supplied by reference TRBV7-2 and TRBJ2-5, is GAGVSQSPSNKVTEKGKDVELRCDPISGHTALYWYRQSLGQGLEFLIYFQGNSAPDKSGLPSDRFSAERTGGSVSTLTIQRTQQEDSAVYLCASSLGPVWETQYFGPGTRLLVL.

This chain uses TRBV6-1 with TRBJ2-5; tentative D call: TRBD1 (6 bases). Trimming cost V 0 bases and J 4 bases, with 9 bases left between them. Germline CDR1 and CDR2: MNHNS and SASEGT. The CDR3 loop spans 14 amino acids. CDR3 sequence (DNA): TGTGCCAGCAGTGAAGCAGGACAGAGAGAGACCCAGTACTTC. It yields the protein CASSEAGQRETQYF.

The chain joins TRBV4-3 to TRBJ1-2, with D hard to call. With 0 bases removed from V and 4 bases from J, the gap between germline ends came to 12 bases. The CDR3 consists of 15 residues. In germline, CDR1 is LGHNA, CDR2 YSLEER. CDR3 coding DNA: TGCGCCAGCAGCCAAGATCTGGGAGAGATCTATGGCTACACCTTC. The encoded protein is CASSQDLGEIYGYTF.

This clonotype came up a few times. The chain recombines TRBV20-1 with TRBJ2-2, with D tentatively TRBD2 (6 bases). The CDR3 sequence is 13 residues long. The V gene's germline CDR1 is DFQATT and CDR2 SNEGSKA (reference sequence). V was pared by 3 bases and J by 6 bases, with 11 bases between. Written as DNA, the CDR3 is TGCAGTGCTAGTCACGGGAGATCCGGGGAGCTGTTTTTT. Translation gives CSASHGRSGELFF.

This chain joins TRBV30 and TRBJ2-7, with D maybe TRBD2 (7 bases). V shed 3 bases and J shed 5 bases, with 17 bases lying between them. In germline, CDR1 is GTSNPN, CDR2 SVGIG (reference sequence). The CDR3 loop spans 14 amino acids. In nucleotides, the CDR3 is TGTGCCTGGAGGAGGGGGGGTAGGCGTGACGAGCAGTACTTC. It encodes CAWRRGGRRDEQYF.

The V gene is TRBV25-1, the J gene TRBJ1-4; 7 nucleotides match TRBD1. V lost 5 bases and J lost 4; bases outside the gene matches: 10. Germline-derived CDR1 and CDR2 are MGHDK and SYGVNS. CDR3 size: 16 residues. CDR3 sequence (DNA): TGTGCCAGCAGTACCCTCCGACAGGGACTTAATGAAAAACTGTTTTTT. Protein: CASSTLRQGLNEKLFF.

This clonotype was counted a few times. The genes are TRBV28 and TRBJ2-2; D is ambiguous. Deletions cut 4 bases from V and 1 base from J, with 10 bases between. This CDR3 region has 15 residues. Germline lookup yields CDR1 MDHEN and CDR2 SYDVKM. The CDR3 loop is CASSSPFGNTGELFF. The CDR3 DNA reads TGTGCCAGCAGTTCCCCCTTTGGGAACACCGGGGAGCTGTTTTTT.

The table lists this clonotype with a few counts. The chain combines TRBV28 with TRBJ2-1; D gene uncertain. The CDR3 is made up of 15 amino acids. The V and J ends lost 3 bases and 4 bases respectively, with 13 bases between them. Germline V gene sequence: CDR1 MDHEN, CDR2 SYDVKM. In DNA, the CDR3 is TGTGCCAGCAGTTTTAGCAACTCAAATTACAATGAGCAGTTCTTC. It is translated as CASSFSNSNYNEQFF.

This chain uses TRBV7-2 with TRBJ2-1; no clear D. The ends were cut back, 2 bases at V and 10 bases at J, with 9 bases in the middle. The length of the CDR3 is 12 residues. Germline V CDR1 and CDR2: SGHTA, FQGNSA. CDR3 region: CASSLRSAEQFF. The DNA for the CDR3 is TGTGCCAGCAGCTTAAGAAGCGCCGAGCAGTTCTTC.

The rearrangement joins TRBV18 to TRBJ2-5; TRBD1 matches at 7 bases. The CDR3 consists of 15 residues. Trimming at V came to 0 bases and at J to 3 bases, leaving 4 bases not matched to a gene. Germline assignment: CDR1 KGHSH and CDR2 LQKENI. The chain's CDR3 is CASSPPGQAEETQYF. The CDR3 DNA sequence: TGTGCCAGCTCACCACCAGGACAGGCGGAAGAGACCCAGTACTTC.

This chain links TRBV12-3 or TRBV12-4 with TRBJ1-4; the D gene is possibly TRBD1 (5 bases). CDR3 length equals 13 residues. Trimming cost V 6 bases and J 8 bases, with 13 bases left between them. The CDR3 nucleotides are TGTGCCAGCAGCGGGACCGAAAGGGAAAAACTGTTTTTT. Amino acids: CASSGTEREKLFF.

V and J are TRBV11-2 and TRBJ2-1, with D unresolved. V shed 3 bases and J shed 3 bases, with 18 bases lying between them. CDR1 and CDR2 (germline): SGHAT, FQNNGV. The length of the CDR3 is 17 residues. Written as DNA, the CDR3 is TGTGCCAGCAGCTTCCTAAGGACGGACCTTAACTACAATGAGCAGTTCTTC. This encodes CASSFLRTDLNYNEQFF.

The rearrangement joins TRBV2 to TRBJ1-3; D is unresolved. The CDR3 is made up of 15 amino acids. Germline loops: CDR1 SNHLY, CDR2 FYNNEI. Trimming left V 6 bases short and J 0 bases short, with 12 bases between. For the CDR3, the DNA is TGTGCCAGCAGATCAGGCGTTACCTCTGGAAACACCATATATTTT. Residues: CASRSGVTSGNTIYF.

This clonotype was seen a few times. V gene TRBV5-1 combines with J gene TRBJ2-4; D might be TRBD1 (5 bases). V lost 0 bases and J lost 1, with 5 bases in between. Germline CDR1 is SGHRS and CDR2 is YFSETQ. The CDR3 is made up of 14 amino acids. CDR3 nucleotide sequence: TGCGCCAGCAGCTTGGAGGGGGCCAAAAACATTCAGTACTTC. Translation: CASSLEGAKNIQYF.

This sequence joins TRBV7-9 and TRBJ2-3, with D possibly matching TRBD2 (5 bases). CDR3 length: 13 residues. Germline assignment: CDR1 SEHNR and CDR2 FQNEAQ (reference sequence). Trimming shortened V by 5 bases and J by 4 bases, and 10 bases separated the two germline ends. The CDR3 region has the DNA TGTGCCAGCAGCGCCCCCGGGGCAGATACGCAGTATTTT. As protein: CASSAPGADTQYF. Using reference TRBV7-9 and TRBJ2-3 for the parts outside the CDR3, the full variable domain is DTGVSQNPRHKITKRGQNVTFRCDPISEHNRLYWYRQTLGQGPEFLTYFQNEAQLEKSRLLSDRFSAERPKGSFSTLEIQRTEQGDSAMYLCASSAPGADTQYFGPGTRLTVL.

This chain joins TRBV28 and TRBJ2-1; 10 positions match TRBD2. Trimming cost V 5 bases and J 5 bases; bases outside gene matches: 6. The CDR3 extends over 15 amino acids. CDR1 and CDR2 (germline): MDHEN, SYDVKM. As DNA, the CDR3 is TGTGCCAGCAGTCCCTGGACTAGCGGAAACAATGAGCAGTTCTTC. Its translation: CASSPWTSGNNEQFF.

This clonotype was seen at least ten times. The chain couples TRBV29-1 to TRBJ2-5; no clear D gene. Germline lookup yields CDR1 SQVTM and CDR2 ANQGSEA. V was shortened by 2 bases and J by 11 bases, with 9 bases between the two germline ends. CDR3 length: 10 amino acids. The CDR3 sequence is CSVETERQYF. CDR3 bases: TGCAGCGTTGAAACGGAAAGACAGTACTTC.

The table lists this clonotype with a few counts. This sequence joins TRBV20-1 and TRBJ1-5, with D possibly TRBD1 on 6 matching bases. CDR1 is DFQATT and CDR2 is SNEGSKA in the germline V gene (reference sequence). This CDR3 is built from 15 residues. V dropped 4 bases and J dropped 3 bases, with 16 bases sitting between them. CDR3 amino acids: CSAIRPPGANQPQHF. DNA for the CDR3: TGCAGTGCTATTAGGCCCCCGGGGGCCAATCAGCCCCAGCATTTT.

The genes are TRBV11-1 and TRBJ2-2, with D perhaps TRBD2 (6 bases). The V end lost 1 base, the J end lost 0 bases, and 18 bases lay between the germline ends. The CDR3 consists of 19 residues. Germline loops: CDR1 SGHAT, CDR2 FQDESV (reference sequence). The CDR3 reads CASSLVGSGGHANTGELFF. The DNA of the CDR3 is TGTGCCAGCAGCTTAGTAGGTAGCGGAGGCCATGCGAACACCGGGGAGCTGTTTTTT.

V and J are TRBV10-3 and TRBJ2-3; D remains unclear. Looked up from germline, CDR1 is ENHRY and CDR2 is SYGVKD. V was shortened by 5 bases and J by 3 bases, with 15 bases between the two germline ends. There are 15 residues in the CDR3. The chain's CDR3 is CAISSDPAGTDTQYF. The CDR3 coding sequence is TGTGCCATCAGTTCGGACCCCGCAGGAACAGATACGCAGTATTTT.